This T cell receptor beta chain was sequenced in a study of control samples from healthy donors and cancer patients. Germline V gene lookup returns CDR1 SGHNT and CDR2 YYREEE (reference sequence). With V trimmed by 4 bases and J by 7 bases, 7 bases remained unmatched. There are 14 residues in the CDR3. Clones were sequenced by immunoSEQ multiplex PCR, and TCRdb holds only the in-frame ones, with some missing. The sample lists 110,000 to 150,000 clones; more than 90% were seen once. The chain carries TRBV5-4 and TRBJ1-4; 7 bases map to TRBD1. This receptor was taken from a man younger than 45 in good health. Sample: blood. DNA of the CDR3: TGTGCCAGCAGCAGGGACAGCCTAGGTGAAAAACTGTTTTTT. The encoded protein is CASSRDSLGEKLFF.